This T cell receptor (beta chain) was recovered during a study of blood T cell repertoires in COVID-19. Study-wide background: Samples came from the United States, Italy and Spain, spanning acute and convalescent COVID-19. Sources were T cells, B-cell-depleted T cells, or PBMCs; the material itself was cDNA or gDNA.

Methods used by the authors: Amplification of reference gene primers was used by the study to estimate nucleated cell counts. Some clones are missing from TCRdb's copy, which holds only in-frame ones; the method was immunoSEQ multiplex PCR. V, J and clone size reflect that table, while D and trimming were determined from the DNA. The sample carries roughly 52,000 clones, 82% recorded once. In germline, CDR1 is MNHEY, CDR2 SVGAGI. CDR3 size: 14 residues. With V trimmed by 6 bases and J by 5 bases, 7 bases remained unmatched. The Seattle site enrolled patients during active infection and followed them longitudinally.

V and J are TRBV6-5 and TRBJ1-1; 9 bases align to TRBD1. The TCR sequence derives from a man older than 75 with COVID-19, enrolled during active disease. The sequenced sample consisted of peripheral blood. The CDR3 DNA is TGTGCCAGCAGCTCCGGGACAGGGAGAACTGAAGCTTTCTTT. Its protein is CASSSGTGRTEAFF.